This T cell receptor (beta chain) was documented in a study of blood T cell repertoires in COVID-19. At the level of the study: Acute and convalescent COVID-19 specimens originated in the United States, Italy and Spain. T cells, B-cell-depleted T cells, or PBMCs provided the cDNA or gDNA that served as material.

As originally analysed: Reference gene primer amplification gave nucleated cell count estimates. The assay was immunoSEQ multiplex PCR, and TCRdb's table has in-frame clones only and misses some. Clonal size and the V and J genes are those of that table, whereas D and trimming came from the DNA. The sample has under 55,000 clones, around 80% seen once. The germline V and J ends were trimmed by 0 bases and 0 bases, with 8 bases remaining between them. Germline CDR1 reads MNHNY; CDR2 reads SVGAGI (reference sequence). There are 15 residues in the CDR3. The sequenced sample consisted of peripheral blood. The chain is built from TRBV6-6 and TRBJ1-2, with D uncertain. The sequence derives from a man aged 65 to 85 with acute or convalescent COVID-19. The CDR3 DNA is TGTGCCAGCAGTTACTCGGCAGGTTCTAACTATGGCTACACCTTC. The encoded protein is CASSYSAGSNYGYTF.